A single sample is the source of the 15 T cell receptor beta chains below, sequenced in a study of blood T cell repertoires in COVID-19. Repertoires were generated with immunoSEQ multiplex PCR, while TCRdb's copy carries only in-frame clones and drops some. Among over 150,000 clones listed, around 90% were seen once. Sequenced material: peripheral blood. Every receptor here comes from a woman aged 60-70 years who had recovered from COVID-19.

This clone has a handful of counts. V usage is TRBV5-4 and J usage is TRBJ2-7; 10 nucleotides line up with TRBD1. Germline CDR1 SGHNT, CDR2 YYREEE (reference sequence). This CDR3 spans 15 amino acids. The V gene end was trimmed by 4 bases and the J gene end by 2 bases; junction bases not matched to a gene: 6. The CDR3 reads CASSPPGTGAYEQYF. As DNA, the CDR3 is TGTGCCAGCAGCCCCCCCGGGACAGGGGCCTACGAGCAGTACTTC.

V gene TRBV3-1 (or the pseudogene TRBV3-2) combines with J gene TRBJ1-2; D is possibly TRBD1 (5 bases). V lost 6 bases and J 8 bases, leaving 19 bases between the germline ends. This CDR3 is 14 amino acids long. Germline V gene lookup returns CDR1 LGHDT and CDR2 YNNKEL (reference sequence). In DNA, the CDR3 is TGTGCCAGCAGACGGACGGGGGAGGTTGGAGGCTACACCTTC. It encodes CASRRTGEVGGYTF.

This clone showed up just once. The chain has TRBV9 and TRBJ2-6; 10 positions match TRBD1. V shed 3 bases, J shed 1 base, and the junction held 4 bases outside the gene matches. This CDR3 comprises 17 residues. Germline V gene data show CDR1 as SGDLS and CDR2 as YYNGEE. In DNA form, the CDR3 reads TGTGCCAGCAGCGGGGGACAGGGGCGGTCTGGGGCCAACGTCCTGACTTTC. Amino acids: CASSGGQGRSGANVLTF.

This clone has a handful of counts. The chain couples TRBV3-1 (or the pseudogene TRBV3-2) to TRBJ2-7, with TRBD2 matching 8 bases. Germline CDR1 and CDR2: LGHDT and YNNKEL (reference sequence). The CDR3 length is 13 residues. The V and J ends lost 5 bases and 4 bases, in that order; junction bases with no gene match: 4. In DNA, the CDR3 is TGTGCCAGCAGCGCCGGGACTAGGTACGAGCAGTACTTC. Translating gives CASSAGTRYEQYF.

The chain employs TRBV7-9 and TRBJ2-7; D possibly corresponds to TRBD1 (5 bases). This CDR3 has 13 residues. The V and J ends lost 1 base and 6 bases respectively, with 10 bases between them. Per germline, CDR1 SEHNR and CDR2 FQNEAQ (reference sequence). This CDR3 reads CASSLEVTVEQYF. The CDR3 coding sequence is TGTGCCAGCAGCTTAGAGGTGACAGTCGAGCAGTACTTC.

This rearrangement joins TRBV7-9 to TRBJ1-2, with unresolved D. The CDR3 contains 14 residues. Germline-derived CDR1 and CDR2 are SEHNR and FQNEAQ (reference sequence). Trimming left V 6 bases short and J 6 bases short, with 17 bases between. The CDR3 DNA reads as TGTGCCAGCAGGACCTGGAGGACCGAAGATGGCTACACCTTC. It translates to CASRTWRTEDGYTF.

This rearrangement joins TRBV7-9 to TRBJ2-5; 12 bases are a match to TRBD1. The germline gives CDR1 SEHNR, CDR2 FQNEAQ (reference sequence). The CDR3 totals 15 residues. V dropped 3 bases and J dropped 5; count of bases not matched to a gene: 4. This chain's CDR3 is CASSFSGTGGETQYF. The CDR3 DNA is TGTGCCAGCAGCTTTTCCGGGACAGGGGGCGAGACCCAGTACTTC.

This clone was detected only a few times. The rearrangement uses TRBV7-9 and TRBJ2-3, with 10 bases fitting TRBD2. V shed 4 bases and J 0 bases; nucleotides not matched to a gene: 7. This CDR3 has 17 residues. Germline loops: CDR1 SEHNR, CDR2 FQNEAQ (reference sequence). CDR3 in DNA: TGTGCCAGCAGCTGGCCCTCTAGCGGGGGAAGCACAGATACGCAGTATTTT. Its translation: CASSWPSSGGSTDTQYF.

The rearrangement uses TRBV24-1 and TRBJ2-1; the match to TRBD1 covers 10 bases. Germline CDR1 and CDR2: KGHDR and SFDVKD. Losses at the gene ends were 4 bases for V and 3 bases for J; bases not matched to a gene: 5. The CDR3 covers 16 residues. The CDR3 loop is CATSDTTGGYYNEQFF. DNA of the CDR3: TGTGCCACCAGTGACACGACAGGGGGCTACTACAATGAGCAGTTCTTC.

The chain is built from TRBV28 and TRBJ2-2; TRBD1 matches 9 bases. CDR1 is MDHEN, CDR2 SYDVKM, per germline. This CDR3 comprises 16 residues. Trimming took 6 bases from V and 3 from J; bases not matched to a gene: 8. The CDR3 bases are TGTGCCAGCAGCCCACAGGGGGCGGGGTACACCGGGGAGCTGTTTTTT. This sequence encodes CASSPQGAGYTGELFF.

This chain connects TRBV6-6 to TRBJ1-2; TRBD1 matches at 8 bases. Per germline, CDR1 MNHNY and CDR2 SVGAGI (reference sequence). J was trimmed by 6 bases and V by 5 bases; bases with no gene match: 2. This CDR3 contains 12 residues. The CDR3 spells CASSKQGDGYTF. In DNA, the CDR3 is TGTGCCAGCAGTAAACAGGGGGATGGCTACACCTTC.

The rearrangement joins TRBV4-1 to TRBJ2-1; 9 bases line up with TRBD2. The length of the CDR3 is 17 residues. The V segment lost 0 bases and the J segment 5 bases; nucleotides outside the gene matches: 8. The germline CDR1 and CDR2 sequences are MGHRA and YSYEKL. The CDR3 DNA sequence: TGCGCCAGCAGCCAAGATCGCGCGGGGGGGATGAACAATGAGCAGTTCTTC. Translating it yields CASSQDRAGGMNNEQFF.

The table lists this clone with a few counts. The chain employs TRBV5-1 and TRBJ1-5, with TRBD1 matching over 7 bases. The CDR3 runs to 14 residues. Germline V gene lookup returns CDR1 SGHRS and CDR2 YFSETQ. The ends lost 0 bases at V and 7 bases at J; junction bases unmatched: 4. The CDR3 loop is CASSLGQGGQPQHF. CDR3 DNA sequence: TGCGCCAGCAGCTTGGGACAGGGCGGACAGCCCCAGCATTTT.

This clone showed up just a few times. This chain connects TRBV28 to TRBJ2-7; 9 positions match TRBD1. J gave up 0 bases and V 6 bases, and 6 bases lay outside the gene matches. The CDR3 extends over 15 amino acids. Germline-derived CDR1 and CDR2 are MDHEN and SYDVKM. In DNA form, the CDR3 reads TGTGCCAGCAGCCGGACAGGGGCCCTCTCCTACGAGCAGTACTTC. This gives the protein CASSRTGALSYEQYF.

Written as DNA, the CDR3 is TGTGCCAGCAACCCAATAGCGGGGGGGCCCGTAGATACGCAGTATTTT. As protein: CASNPIAGGPVDTQYF. The gene calls are TRBV4-2 and TRBJ2-3; the match to TRBD2 covers 11 bases. This CDR3 is 16 amino acids long. Looked up from germline, CDR1 is LGHNA and CDR2 is YNFKEQ. The trim removed 7 bases at V and 5 bases at J, leaving 11 bases unmatched.